This record covers a single T cell receptor (beta chain). It has no known antigen specificity. The input lacks base qualities; no much larger clone sits a single base away. Other DNA variants within this sample encode the same CDR3. Using the deep immunoSEQ assay, TCR CDR3 regions were amplified from genomic DNA by multiplex PCR. Genomic DNA extracted from each cell subset was distributed evenly over all wells of several immunoSEQ 96-well plates, and each plate served as one replicate. For sorted subsets, 200 ng of genomic DNA, equivalent to around 29,000 T cell genomes, went into each replicate PCR. Purified libraries were quantified with a Qubit 3.0 fluorometer, sized on a Bioanalyzer 2100, and re-quantified with the KAPA Library Quantification kit. A separate single-read 150-cycle Illumina NextSeq 550 flow cell was used to sequence each immunoSEQ 96-well plate. The published analysis was carried out like this. Because the immunoSEQ output included only junctional sequences and no quality scores, the filtering could not be the same as the filtering used for full-length reads. Sequences were annotated with PyIR, a Python wrapper for IgBLAST v1.9, using IMGT germline references to assign V/J genes and CDR3. Reads were removed for weak V/J assignments (E-value above 1e-6), missing CDR3, stop codons, out-of-frame junctions, or ambiguous translated residues. V3J clonotypes were defined by identical inferred V gene, J gene, and CDR3 amino acid sequence. The percentage overlap between two repertoires was calculated by dividing the number of shared unique clonotypes by the size of the smaller repertoire. RTK rarefaction, the Chao1 estimator, and Recon v2.1 estimates of unobserved clonotypes were used to assess repertoire richness. Generation probabilities for all TCRbeta clonotypes obtained by the gDNA method from several donors were computed using OLGA. TCRdb re-hosts the immuneACCESS table, in-frame sequences only. Its copies lack some clones; in the studies checked, an unresolved V gene accounts for under half of them, and the cause for the rest is not known. The V and J calls and clone size are taken from that table; D and trimming were inferred from the DNA. Recorded for this sample are roughly 2.5 million clones; more than 80% of them occurred a single time. In total, the top ten clones hold 0.11% to 0.15% of the sample.

This entry is derived from a study of shared clonotypes between healthy human individuals (dated by TCRdb to 2019 to 2021). Background for the entire study: The cohort comprised two women and a few men aged 18 to 49 years. The study deeply sequenced blood TCR repertoires of about 5 healthy adults to estimate repertoire size and the extent of clonotype sharing between individuals. Each donor's leukapheresis produced roughly between roughly 0.94 and 9.5 billion PBMCs. Libraries were prepared and TCR repertoires were sequenced by different laboratories using diverse techniques, in order to increase sequencing depth and limit assay-specific biases. Per donor, three plates each were used for CD4 naive and CD4 memory, two for CD8 naive, and one for CD8 memory.

Broad study findings and their caveats: Naive subsets generally had larger estimated clonotype richness than memory subsets. Approximately 5% of naive CD4, approximately 3.7% of naive CD8, approximately 2.2% of memory CD4, and about 0.4% of memory CD8 clonotypes were shared across a few donors. Sampling was limited to blood, and TCR repertoires in tissue likely differ from TCR repertoires in blood. Pairwise subsampling indicated that sequencing depth was expected to affect the degree of clonotype sharing among donors. The genetic and exposure-history diversity represented was limited by the small number of donors. Rarefaction of sorted-subset datasets indicated incomplete sequencing despite the large sequencing depth. Clonotypes shared by all four sorted-subset donors showed higher generation probabilities than non-shared clonotypes.

V is clipped by 4 bases and J by 1 base, and the sequence between their germline boundaries is 7 bases long. CDR1 SNHLY and CDR2 FYNNEI were looked up in the germline V gene. CDR3 length: 13 amino acids, cysteine to phenylalanine. Only the CDR3 part of the read is kept: 39 bases, read in frame from the first base. The donors were healthy, HIV-negative adults who had no recently reported acute infections or vaccinations. Only Caucasian adults living in Nashville, Tennessee, USA were represented among the donors. CD4+ T cells were enriched through magnetic negative selection, after which naive cells were positively selected on CD45RA and the remaining negative fraction served as the memory subset. Blood was collected by leukapheresis, and PBMCs were isolated by Ficoll-Histopaque density gradient centrifugation and then cryopreserved in liquid nitrogen vapor phase. Analytical flow cytometry was used to check the purity and quantity of every magnetically sorted T cell population. Each sorted fraction had its genomic DNA isolated and then quantified by UV absorbance on a Nanodrop 2000c.

Sequencing used naive CD4+ T cells sorted from blood. The cell subset or site label of this sample denotes: CD45RA+ positively selected. This clonotype was sampled from a man younger than 30 in good health. The V and J genes are TRBV2 and TRBJ1-1; no D segment can be confidently identified. The sequenced DNA: TGTGCCAGCAGTGGAGGGAGGAACACTGAAGCTTTCTTT. It codes for CASSGGRNTEAFF.